The 24 T cell receptor beta chains listed next were all sequenced from one sample in a study of blood T cell repertoires in COVID-19. Generated by immunoSEQ multiplex PCR, the TCRdb table keeps only in-frame clones and is missing some. This table holds 250,000 to 350,000 clones, approximately 92% found once. Sequencing used PBMCs or T cells enriched from blood (not recorded which). The origin of the receptors is a woman in her thirties who had recovered from COVID-19.

The rearrangement joins TRBV9 to TRBJ2-7; D is unclear. Germline CDR1 is SGDLS and CDR2 is YYNGEE. Deletions cut 0 bases from V and 5 bases from J, with 15 bases between. The length of the CDR3 is 15 residues. The CDR3: CASSVEIKPTNEQYF. CDR3 in DNA: TGTGCCAGCAGCGTAGAAATTAAGCCCACCAACGAGCAGTACTTC.

V is TRBV27 and J is TRBJ1-2; no reliable D call. This CDR3 region has 14 residues. Germline CDR1 is MNHEY and CDR2 is SMNVEV (reference sequence). V was pared by 5 bases and J by 2 bases, with 12 bases between. CDR3 in DNA: TGTGCCAGCAGTCCCCACACATTGAACTATGGCTACACCTTC. It encodes CASSPHTLNYGYTF.

This clone was detected only once. The V call is TRBV5-1, the J call TRBJ2-7; 10 bases map to TRBD1. CDR1 and CDR2 from the germline V gene are SGHRS and YFSETQ. V lost 0 bases, J lost 9 bases, and 6 bases stayed unmatched. CDR3 length: 14 residues. The CDR3 loop is CASSLEGQGSGQYF. As DNA, the CDR3 is TGCGCCAGCAGCTTGGAGGGACAGGGGTCCGGGCAGTACTTC.

The CDR3 coding sequence is TGTGCCAGCAGTGTTGGACAGGGAAAGATGGAGGGCTACACCTTC. Its translation: CASSVGQGKMEGYTF. V and J are TRBV2 and TRBJ1-2; 8 bases line up with TRBD1. Germline-derived CDR1 and CDR2 are SNHLY and FYNNEI. The CDR3 contains 15 residues. V was pared by 4 bases and J by 8 bases, with 12 bases of the junction left unmatched.

V usage is TRBV10-1 and J usage is TRBJ2-7; D gene unclear. The V gene lost 0 bases and the J gene lost 3 bases, with 6 bases spanning the gap. The V gene's germline CDR1 is WNHNN and CDR2 SYGVQD (reference sequence). The CDR3 spans 13 residues. CDR3 loop: CASSESGVYEQYF. The CDR3 DNA reads as TGCGCCAGCAGTGAGTCCGGAGTCTACGAGCAGTACTTC.

This clone was observed once. This chain uses TRBV2 with TRBJ1-6; D perhaps matches TRBD1 (6 bases). Germline V gives CDR1 SNHLY, CDR2 FYNNEI. The V end was cut by 7 bases, the J end by 5 bases, with 18 bases between. The CDR3 has 16 residues. CDR3 amino acids: CASTKETGLNNSPLHF. CDR3 nucleotide sequence: TGTGCCAGCACCAAGGAGACAGGTCTCAATAATTCACCCCTCCACTTT. Variable domain in full (rest from reference TRBV2 and TRBJ1-6): EPEVTQTPSHQVTQMGQEVILRCVPISNHLYFYWYRQILGQKVEFLVSFYNNEISEKSEIFDDQFSVERPDGSNFTLKIRSTKLEDSAMYFCASTKETGLNNSPLHFGNGTRLTVT.

CDR3 DNA: TGTGCCAGCAGTCCACACCTTCACAGGGGGACCACCTCCTACGAGCAGTACTTC. Translating gives CASSPHLHRGTTSYEQYF. V gene TRBV27 combines with J gene TRBJ2-7, with TRBD1 identical over 8 bases. This CDR3 region has 18 residues. Trimming removed 5 bases from V and 0 bases from J; junction bases left unmatched: 15. Germline assignment: CDR1 MNHEY and CDR2 SMNVEV (reference sequence).

V is TRBV28 and J is TRBJ1-5; D gene uncertain. The germline V gene encodes CDR1 MDHEN and CDR2 SYDVKM. The CDR3 is 15 amino acids. The V gene lost 4 bases and the J gene lost 4 bases, with 14 bases spanning the gap. The CDR3 DNA follows: TGTGCCAGCAGTTCCCCTTCCGGAGGGAATCAGCCCCAGCATTTT. Translating it yields CASSSPSGGNQPQHF.

The chain has TRBV7-8 and TRBJ2-3, with D perhaps TRBD2 (5 bases). This CDR3 is built from 15 residues. Trimming removed 4 bases at V and 2 bases at J, with 13 bases between. The germline CDR1 and CDR2 sequences are SGHVS and FQNEAQ. CDR3 DNA sequence: TGTGCCAGCAGCTACCAGCGGTCCACCACAGATACGCAGTATTTT. Encoded protein: CASSYQRSTTDTQYF.

Concerning this clone itself: Other DNA sequences within the sample encode an identical CDR3. This chain uses TRBV7-2 with TRBJ2-1; TRBD1 is a possible D gene (5 bases). The ends were cut back, 3 bases at V and 5 bases at J, with 8 bases in the middle. The CDR3 covers 13 residues. The germline CDR1 and CDR2 sequences are SGHTA and FQGNSA. The CDR3 coding sequence is TGTGCCAGCAGCTTGAGCAGGGACAATGAGCAGTTCTTC. Protein: CASSLSRDNEQFF.

The V call is TRBV6-5, the J call TRBJ2-2; D may be TRBD1 (5 bases). Trimming removed 6 bases from V and 7 bases from J, with 15 bases in between. Germline V gives CDR1 MNHEY, CDR2 SVGAGI. This CDR3 has 14 residues. As DNA, the CDR3 is TGTGCCAGCAGGGAGACCAGGGCTAACGGGGAGCTGTTTTTT. Translated: CASRETRANGELFF.

This chain connects TRBV14 to TRBJ2-7, with D perhaps matching TRBD1 (6 bases). Trimming removed 0 bases at V and 4 bases at J, with 13 bases between. CDR1 is SGHDN, CDR2 FVKESK, per germline. This CDR3 has 15 amino acids. The CDR3 DNA is TGTGCCAGCAGCCAAGATGGTGGGGGCTGGTACGAGCAGTACTTC. It is translated as CASSQDGGGWYEQYF.

This chain uses TRBV5-7 with TRBJ2-2; 8 bases match TRBD1. TRBV5-7 is treated as an ORF (open reading frame) with a function not yet certain. V shed 1 base, J shed 2 bases, and the junction held 10 bases outside the gene matches. CDR3 length equals 18 residues. CDR3 residues: CASSLRGQAGSNTGELFF. The CDR3 bases are TGTGCCAGCAGCTTGAGGGGACAGGCCGGCTCTAACACCGGGGAGCTGTTTTTT.

The chain links TRBV7-2 to TRBJ2-1, with 8 bases matching TRBD2. After removal of 0 bases from V and 6 bases from J, the junction contained 4 bases not matched to a gene. This CDR3 is built from 15 residues. In germline, CDR1 is SGHTA, CDR2 FQGNSA. CDR3 nucleotides: TGTGCCAGCAGCTTAGCTAGCGGGAATGTCAATGAGCAGTTCTTC. It translates to CASSLASGNVNEQFF.

The genes are TRBV6-1 and TRBJ2-1; 9 nucleotides match TRBD2. This CDR3 region has 14 residues. Losses at the gene ends were 5 bases for V and 5 bases for J; bases not matched to a gene: 4. The germline V gene encodes CDR1 MNHNS and CDR2 SASEGT. In nucleotides, the CDR3 is TGTGCCAGCAGTTATCTAGCGGGACACAATGAGCAGTTCTTC. The encoded protein is CASSYLAGHNEQFF.

The rearrangement links TRBV30 to TRBJ1-4; D is possibly TRBD1 (6 bases). V lost 0 bases and J lost 5, with 10 bases in between. Per the germline V gene, CDR1 is GTSNPN and CDR2 is SVGIG (reference sequence). The CDR3 has 14 residues. The CDR3 DNA is TGTGCCTGGAGTGTAGGGACACCAAATGAAAAACTGTTTTTT. Amino acid sequence: CAWSVGTPNEKLFF.

The CDR3 DNA reads as TGTGCCAGCAGTCTAGCCGTAAGTGCGACCCAGTACTTC. Its protein is CASSLAVSATQYF. This rearrangement joins TRBV27 to TRBJ2-5, with D tentatively TRBD2 (5 bases). The ends were cut back, 5 bases at V and 7 bases at J, with 14 bases in the middle. Germline V gives CDR1 MNHEY, CDR2 SMNVEV (reference sequence). The CDR3 extends over 13 amino acids.

The CDR3, as DNA: TGTGCCAGCAGCCAATCTACAGGACAGGAGAACACTGAAGCTTTCTTT. The encoded protein is CASSQSTGQENTEAFF. The chain is built from TRBV3-1 (or the pseudogene TRBV3-2) and TRBJ1-1; 7 bases match TRBD1. Germline loops: CDR1 LGHDT, CDR2 YNNKEL (reference sequence). Unmatched junction bases numbered 7, after V lost 2 bases and J lost 1 base. This CDR3 has 16 amino acids.

Only one count was recorded for this clone. CDR3 amino acids: CASSLVEGTYEQYF. DNA for the CDR3: TGTGCCAGCAGCTTGGTGGAGGGGACCTACGAGCAGTACTTC. This chain links TRBV7-2 with TRBJ2-7, with D possibly being TRBD2 (6 bases). CDR3 size: 14 residues. Trimming stripped 3 bases from V and 2 bases from J, with 11 bases between. CDR1 and CDR2 (germline): SGHTA, FQGNSA.

The chain uses TRBV6-5 and TRBJ2-1, with TRBD2 matching over 7 bases. This CDR3 spans 13 amino acids. CDR1 and CDR2 from the germline V gene are MNHEY and SVGAGI. Trimming cost V 6 bases and J 4 bases; bases outside gene matches: 3. The CDR3 loop reads CASSDSGYNEQFF. DNA for the CDR3: TGTGCCAGCAGCGATAGCGGGTACAATGAGCAGTTCTTC.

This chain uses TRBV13 with TRBJ2-3; D remains ambiguous. CDR1 and CDR2 (germline): PRHDT, FYEKMQ (reference sequence). CDR3 length: 16 residues. V was pared by 5 bases and J by 1 base, with 16 bases between. CDR3 region: CASSLRLEFRTDTQYF. CDR3 nucleotides: TGTGCCAGCAGCCTCCGACTCGAATTTCGCACAGATACGCAGTATTTT.

V and J are TRBV30 and TRBJ2-5; 9 bases agree with TRBD2. The CDR3 loop spans 14 amino acids. V shed 0 bases, J shed 3 bases, and the junction held 2 bases outside the gene matches. The germline V gene has CDR1 GTSNPN and CDR2 SVGIG (reference sequence). This chain's CDR3 is CAWSVREGKETQYF. The CDR3, as DNA: TGTGCCTGGAGTGTGCGGGAGGGAAAAGAGACCCAGTACTTC.

The gene calls are TRBV7-8 and TRBJ1-5; D ambiguous. Between the trimmed V and J ends, which lost 1 base and 7 bases, there was a span of 11 bases. Germline values: CDR1 SGHVS, CDR2 FQNEAQ. This CDR3 comprises 14 residues. The CDR3 bases are TGTGCCAGCAGCTTAGGGGTATGGGCCCAGCCCCAGCATTTT. Protein: CASSLGVWAQPQHF.

J is TRBJ2-7 and V is TRBV24-1; TRBD1 matches 9 bases. CDR1 and CDR2 (germline): KGHDR, SFDVKD. Germline trimming cut 3 bases from V and 6 bases from J; bases unmatched to any gene: 11. The CDR3 runs to 16 residues. CDR3 protein: CATSDPGTGTSSEQYF. The CDR3 DNA sequence: TGTGCCACCAGTGATCCCGGGACAGGGACGAGTTCCGAGCAGTACTTC.